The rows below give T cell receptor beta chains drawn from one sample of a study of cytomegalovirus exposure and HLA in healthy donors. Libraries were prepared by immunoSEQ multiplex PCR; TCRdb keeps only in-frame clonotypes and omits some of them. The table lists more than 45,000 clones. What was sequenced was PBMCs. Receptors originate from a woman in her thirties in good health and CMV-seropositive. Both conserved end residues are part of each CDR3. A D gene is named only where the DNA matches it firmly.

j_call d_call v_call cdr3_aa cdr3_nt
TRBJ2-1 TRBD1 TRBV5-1 CASSPGTGYSYNEQFF TGCGCCAGCAGCCCGGGGACAGGATACTCCTACAATGAGCAGTTCTTC
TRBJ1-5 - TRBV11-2 CASSEQGIGQPQHF TGTGCCAGCAGCGAACAGGGAATTGGTCAGCCCCAGCATTTT
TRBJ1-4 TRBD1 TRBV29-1 CSVEQGSGEKLFF TGCAGCGTCGAACAGGGGTCTGGGGAAAAACTGTTTTTT
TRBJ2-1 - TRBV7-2 CASSPGTTLDNEQFF TGTGCCAGCAGCCCCGGGACAACCCTCGACAATGAGCAGTTCTTC
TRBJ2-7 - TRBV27 CASSSRGWGGLYEQYF TGTGCCAGCAGCTCTCGGGGTTGGGGTGGGCTATACGAGCAGTACTTC
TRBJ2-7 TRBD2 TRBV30 CAWSVSGSFYEQYF TGTGCCTGGAGTGTAAGCGGGAGCTTTTACGAGCAGTACTTC
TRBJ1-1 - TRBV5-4 CASSPRRAVNTEAFF TGTGCCAGCAGCCCGCGGAGGGCAGTGAACACTGAAGCTTTCTTT
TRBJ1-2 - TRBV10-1 CASSERQGSGYTF TGCGCCAGCAGTGAGCGGCAGGGCAGTGGCTACACCTTC
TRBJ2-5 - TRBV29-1 CSVEPTGEETQYF TGCAGCGTTGAACCCACAGGAGAAGAGACCCAGTACTTC
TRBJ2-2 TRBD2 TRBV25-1 CASSGLAGAKDTGELFF TGTGCCAGCAGTGGTCTAGCGGGAGCGAAAGACACCGGGGAGCTGTTTTTT
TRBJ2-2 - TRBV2 CASSENRLGTGELFF TGTGCCAGCAGTGAAAACAGGCTTGGCACCGGGGAGCTGTTTTTT
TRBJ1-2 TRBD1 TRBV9 CASSPWTGEGYGYTF TGTGCCAGCAGCCCTTGGACAGGGGAAGGCTATGGCTACACCTTC
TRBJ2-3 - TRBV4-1 CASSQVADRPAGADTQYF TGCGCCAGCAGCCAAGTGGCCGACAGACCGGCTGGGGCAGATACGCAGTATTTT
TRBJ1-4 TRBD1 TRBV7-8 CASSLVRGQGSGEKLFF TGTGCCAGCAGCTTGGTCCGGGGACAGGGGTCTGGTGAAAAACTGTTTTTT
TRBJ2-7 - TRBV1 CTSSQVVLARLSYEQYF TGCACCAGCAGCCAAGTGGTGCTAGCACGCCTCAGTTACGAGCAGTACTTC
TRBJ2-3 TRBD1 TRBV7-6 CASSLGQGPTDTQYF TGTGCCAGCAGCTTGGGACAGGGTCCCACAGATACGCAGTATTTT
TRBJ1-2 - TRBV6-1 CASREAGQYGYTF TGTGCCAGCAGAGAGGCAGGGCAGTATGGCTACACCTTC
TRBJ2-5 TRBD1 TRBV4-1 CASSQPVTGVQETQYF TGCGCCAGCAGCCAACCCGTGACAGGGGTCCAAGAGACCCAGTACTTC
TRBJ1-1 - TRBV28 CASSSGPKGHTEAFF TGTGCCAGCAGTTCGGGTCCTAAGGGGCACACTGAAGCTTTCTTT
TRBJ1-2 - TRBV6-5 CASSLGSRANYGYTF TGTGCCAGCAGCCTCGGTTCCAGGGCTAACTATGGCTACACCTTC
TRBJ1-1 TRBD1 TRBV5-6 CASSPEQGAGTEAFF TGTGCCAGCAGCCCCGAACAGGGGGCGGGGACTGAAGCTTTCTTT